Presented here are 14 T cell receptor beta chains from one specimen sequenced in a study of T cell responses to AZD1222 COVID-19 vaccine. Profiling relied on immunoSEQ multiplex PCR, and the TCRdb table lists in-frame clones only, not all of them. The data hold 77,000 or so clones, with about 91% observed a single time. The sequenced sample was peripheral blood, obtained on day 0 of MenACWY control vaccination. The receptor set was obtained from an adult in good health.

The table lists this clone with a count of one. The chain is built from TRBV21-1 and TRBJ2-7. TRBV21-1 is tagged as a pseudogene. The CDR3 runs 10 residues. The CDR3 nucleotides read TGTGCCAGAAGGGACTACGAGCAGTACTTC. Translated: CARRDYEQYF.

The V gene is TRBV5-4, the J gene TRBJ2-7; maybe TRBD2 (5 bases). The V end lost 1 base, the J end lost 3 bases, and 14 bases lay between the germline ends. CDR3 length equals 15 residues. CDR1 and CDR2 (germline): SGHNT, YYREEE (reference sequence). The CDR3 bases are TGTGCCAGCAGCTTGCCTCCGGGGAGTGACTACGAGCAGTACTTC. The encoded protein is CASSLPPGSDYEQYF.

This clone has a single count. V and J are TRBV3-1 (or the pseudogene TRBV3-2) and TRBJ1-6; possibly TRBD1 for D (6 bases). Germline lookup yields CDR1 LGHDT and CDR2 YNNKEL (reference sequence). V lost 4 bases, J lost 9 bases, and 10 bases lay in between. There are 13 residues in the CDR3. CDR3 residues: CASSPQGTSPLHF. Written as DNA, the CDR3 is TGTGCCAGCAGCCCACAGGGAACTTCACCCCTCCACTTT.

CDR3 in DNA: TGTGCCACCCGGCCCAGCTCCTACAATGAGCAGTTCTTC. Translating gives CATRPSSYNEQFF. The chain carries TRBV19 and TRBJ2-1, with D uncertain. Trimming removed 10 bases at V and 0 bases at J, with 10 bases between. This CDR3 is built from 13 residues. The germline V gene has CDR1 LNHDA and CDR2 SQIVND (reference sequence). Filled out from reference TRBV19 and TRBJ2-1, the complete variable domain reads DGGITQSPKYLFRKEGQNVTLSCEQNLNHDAMYWYRQDPGQGLRLIYYSQIVNDFQKGDIAEGYSVSREKKESFPLTVTSAQKNPTAFYLCATRPSSYNEQFFGPGTRLTVL.

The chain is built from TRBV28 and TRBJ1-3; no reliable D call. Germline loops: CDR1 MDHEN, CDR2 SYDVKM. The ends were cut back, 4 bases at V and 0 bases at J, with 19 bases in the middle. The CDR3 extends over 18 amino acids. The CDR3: CASSSRHTTLRSGNTIYF. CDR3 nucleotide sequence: TGTGCCAGCAGTTCCAGACATACCACCTTACGCTCTGGAAACACCATATATTTT.

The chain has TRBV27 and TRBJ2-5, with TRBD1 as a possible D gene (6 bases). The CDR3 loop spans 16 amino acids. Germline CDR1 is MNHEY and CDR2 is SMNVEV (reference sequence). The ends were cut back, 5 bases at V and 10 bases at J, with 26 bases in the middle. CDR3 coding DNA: TGTGCCAGCAGTGCTGTATCGCCTGGGACAACCGGTAACCAGTACTTC. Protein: CASSAVSPGTTGNQYF.

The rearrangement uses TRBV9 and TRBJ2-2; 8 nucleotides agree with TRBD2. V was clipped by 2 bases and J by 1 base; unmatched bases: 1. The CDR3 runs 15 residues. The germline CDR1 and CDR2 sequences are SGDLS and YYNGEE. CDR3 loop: CASSVSGMNTGELFF. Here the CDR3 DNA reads TGTGCCAGCAGCGTTAGCGGGATGAACACCGGGGAGCTGTTTTTT. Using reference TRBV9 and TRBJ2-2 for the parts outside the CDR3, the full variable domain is DSGVTQTPKHLITATGQRVTLRCSPRSGDLSVYWYQQSLDQGLQFLIQYYNGEERAKGNILERFSAQQFPDLHSELNLSSLELGDSALYFCASSVSGMNTGELFFGEGSRLTVL.

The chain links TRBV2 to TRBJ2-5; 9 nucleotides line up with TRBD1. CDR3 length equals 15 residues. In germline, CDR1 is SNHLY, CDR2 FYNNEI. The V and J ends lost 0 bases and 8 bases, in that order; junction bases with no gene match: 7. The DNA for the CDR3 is TGTGCCAGCAGTGAAGCCCGGGGACAGGGTTTAACCCAGTACTTC. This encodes CASSEARGQGLTQYF. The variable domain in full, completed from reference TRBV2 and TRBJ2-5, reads EPEVTQTPSHQVTQMGQEVILRCVPISNHLYFYWYRQILGQKVEFLVSFYNNEISEKSEIFDDQFSVERPDGSNFTLKIRSTKLEDSAMYFCASSEARGQGLTQYFGPGTRLLVL.

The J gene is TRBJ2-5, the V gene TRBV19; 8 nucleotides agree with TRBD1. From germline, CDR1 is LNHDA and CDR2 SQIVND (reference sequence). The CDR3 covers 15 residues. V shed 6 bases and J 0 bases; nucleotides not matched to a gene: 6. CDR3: CASSLGQVHQETQYF. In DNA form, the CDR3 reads TGTGCCAGTAGCCTGGGACAGGTTCACCAAGAGACCCAGTACTTC.

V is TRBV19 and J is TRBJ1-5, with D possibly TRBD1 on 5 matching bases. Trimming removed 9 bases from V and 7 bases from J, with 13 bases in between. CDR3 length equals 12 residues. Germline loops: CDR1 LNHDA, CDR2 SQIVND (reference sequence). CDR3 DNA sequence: TGTGCCAGCAGGGAGGGAATCCAGCCCCAGCATTTT. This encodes CASREGIQPQHF. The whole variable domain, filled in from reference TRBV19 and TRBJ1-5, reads DGGITQSPKYLFRKEGQNVTLSCEQNLNHDAMYWYRQDPGQGLRLIYYSQIVNDFQKGDIAEGYSVSREKKESFPLTVTSAQKNPTAFYLCASREGIQPQHFGDGTRLSIL.

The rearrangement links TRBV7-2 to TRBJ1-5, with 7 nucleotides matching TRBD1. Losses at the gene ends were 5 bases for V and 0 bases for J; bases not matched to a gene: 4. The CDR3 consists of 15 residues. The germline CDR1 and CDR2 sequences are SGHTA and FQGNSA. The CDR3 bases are TGTGCCAGCAGCCAGCAGGGGGGTAGCAATCAGCCCCAGCATTTT. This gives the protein CASSQQGGSNQPQHF. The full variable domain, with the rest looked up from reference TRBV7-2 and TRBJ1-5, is GAGVSQSPSNKVTEKGKDVELRCDPISGHTALYWYRQSLGQGLEFLIYFQGNSAPDKSGLPSDRFSAERTGGSVSTLTIQRTQQEDSAVYLCASSQQGGSNQPQHFGDGTRLSIL.

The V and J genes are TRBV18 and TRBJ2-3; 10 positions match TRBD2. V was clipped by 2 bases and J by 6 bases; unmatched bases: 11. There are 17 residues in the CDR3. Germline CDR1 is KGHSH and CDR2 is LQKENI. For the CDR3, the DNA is TGTGCCAGCTCACCAGGTCTAGCGGGAGTAACGACGGATACGCAGTATTTT. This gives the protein CASSPGLAGVTTDTQYF.

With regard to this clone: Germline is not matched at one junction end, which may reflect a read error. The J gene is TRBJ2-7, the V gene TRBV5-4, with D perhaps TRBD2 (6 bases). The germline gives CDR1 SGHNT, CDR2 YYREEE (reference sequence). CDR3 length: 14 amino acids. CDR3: CASSNDMGNQFSGF. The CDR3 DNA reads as TGTGCCAGCAGCAACGACATGGGAAACCAATTTAGCGGCTTC.

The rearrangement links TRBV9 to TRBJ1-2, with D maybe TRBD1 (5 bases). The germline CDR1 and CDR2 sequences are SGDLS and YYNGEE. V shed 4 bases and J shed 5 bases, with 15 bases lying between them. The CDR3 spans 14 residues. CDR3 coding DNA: TGTGCCAGCAGCCTTACTCCAGGGTCTTATGGCTACACCTTC. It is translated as CASSLTPGSYGYTF.